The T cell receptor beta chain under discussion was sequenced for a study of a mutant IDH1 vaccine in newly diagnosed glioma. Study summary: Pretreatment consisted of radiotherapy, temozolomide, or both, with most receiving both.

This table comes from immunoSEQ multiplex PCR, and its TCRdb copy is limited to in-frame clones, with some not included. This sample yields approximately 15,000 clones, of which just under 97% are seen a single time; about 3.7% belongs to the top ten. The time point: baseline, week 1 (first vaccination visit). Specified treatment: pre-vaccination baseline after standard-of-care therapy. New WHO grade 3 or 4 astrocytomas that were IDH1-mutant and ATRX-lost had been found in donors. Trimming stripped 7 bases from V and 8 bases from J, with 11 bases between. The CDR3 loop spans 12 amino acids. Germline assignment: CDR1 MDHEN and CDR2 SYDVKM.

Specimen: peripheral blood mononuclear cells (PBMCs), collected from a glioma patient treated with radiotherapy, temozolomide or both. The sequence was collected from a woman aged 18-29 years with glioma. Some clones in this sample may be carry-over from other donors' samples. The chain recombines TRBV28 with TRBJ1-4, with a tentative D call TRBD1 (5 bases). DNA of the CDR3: TGTGCCAGCACCTACGACAGAGAAAAACTGTTTTTT. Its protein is CASTYDREKLFF. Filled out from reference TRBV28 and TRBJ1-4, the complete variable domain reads DVKVTQSSRYLVKRTGEKVFLECVQDMDHENMFWYRQDPGLGLRLIYFSYDVKMKEKGDIPEGYSVSREKKERFSLILESASTNQTSMYLCASTYDREKLFFGSGTQLSVL.